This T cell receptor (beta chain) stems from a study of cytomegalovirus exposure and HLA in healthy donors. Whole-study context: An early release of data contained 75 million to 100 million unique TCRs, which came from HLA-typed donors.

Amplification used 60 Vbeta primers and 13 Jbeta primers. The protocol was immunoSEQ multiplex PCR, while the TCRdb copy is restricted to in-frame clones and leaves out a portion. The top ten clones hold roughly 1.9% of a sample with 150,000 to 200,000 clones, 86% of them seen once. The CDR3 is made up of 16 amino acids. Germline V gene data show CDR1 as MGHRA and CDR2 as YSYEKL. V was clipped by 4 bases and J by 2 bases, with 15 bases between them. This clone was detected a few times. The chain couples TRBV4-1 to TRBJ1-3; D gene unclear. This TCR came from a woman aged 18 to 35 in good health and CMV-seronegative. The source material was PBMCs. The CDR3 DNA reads TGCGCCAGCAGCCCCTCCACTCGGGGAGCTGGAAACACCATATATTTT. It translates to CASSPSTRGAGNTIYF.